These 20 T cell receptor beta chains share one sample of origin, sequenced in a study of post-analysis software for immune sequencing data. General study findings and limits: Patients carried roughly 5 TRBV segments more frequently than controls did, and TRBV5-6, TRBV5-1 and TRBV20-1 were among them.

Unique molecular identifiers were carried by the TCR beta cDNA libraries. Using its own MiXCR run on the PCR reads, TCRdb lists one record per CDR3 protein. The sample lists about 770,000 distinct CDR3 sequences; 35% to 55% were seen once. The antigens these receptors bind are not known. The sequenced material came from blood. The receptors stem from a girl under 18 with multiple sclerosis.

CDR3 nucleotide sequence: TGTGCCATCAGTGAGTTAAACACAGGGAGCCAAGAGACCCAGTACTTC. Translating gives CAISELNTGSQETQYF. This chain connects TRBV10-3 to TRBJ2-5, with a possible D match to TRBD1 (6 bases). Germline V gives CDR1 ENHRY, CDR2 SYGVKD. V lost 1 base to trimming and J lost 1 base, with 13 bases between them. CDR3 length equals 16 residues.

The sample holds a few counts of this clonotype. The chain recombines TRBV30 with TRBJ2-5; D not resolved. Per germline, CDR1 GTSNPN and CDR2 SVGIG (reference sequence). The CDR3 extends over 13 amino acids. Trimming took 0 bases from V and 2 from J, leaving 7 bases between them. CDR3 loop: CAWSVGQQETQYF. CDR3 bases: TGTGCCTGGAGTGTAGGCCAGCAAGAGACCCAGTACTTC.

This chain links TRBV20-1 with TRBJ2-1; 10 bases agree with TRBD2. Germline V CDR1 and CDR2: DFQATT, SNEGSKA (reference sequence). The J segment lost 0 bases and the V segment lost 1 base, leaving 12 bases of the junction unmatched. The CDR3 is 19 residues long. CDR3 sequence reads: CSARVLGLATQNSYNEQFF. The CDR3 region has the DNA TGCAGTGCTAGAGTGCTGGGACTAGCGACCCAGAACTCCTACAATGAGCAGTTCTTC.

This clonotype was found once. The chain carries TRBV6-2 or TRBV6-3 and TRBJ2-3, with 11 bases that match TRBD2. The germline V gene has CDR1 MNHEY and CDR2 SVGEGT. J gave up 3 bases and V 0 bases, and 26 bases lay outside the gene matches. The CDR3 is made up of 24 amino acids. The CDR3 loop reads CASSYSRGTQGANELAGVTDTQYF. The CDR3 DNA sequence: TGTGCCAGCAGTTACTCGAGGGGGACCCAGGGGGCGAATGAACTAGCGGGAGTTACAGATACGCAGTATTTT.

Remarks on this clonotype: One junction end disagrees with the germline gene, perhaps due to a read error. The chain uses TRBV15 and TRBJ1-2, with D unclear. Germline loops: CDR1 LNHNV, CDR2 YYDKDF (reference sequence). The CDR3 sequence is 15 residues long. The CDR3 nucleotides are TGTGCCACCAGCAGAGATCCCAGGTCGGTCCTTGGCCACACCTTC. This encodes CATSRDPRSVLGHTF.

The gene calls are TRBV7-2 and TRBJ2-1; weak D call: TRBD2 (6 bases). CDR1 SGHTA and CDR2 FQGNSA come from the germline V gene. The V gene lost 2 bases and the J gene lost 2 bases, with 10 bases spanning the gap. CDR3 length: 15 residues. The CDR3 nucleotides are TGTGCCAGCAGCTTACTCGGGGGAACCTACAATGAGCAGTTCTTC. Its translation: CASSLLGGTYNEQFF.

This clonotype was seen just once. One base away lies a much larger clone, so this may be a sequencing read error. This chain uses TRBV7-3 with TRBJ2-3, with TRBD2 identical over 9 bases. CDR3 size: 15 residues. Per germline, CDR1 SGHTA and CDR2 FQGTGA. CDR3 nucleotide sequence: TGTGCCAGCAGACCAACAGGGACTAGCACAGATGCGCAGTATTTT. Its translation is CASRPTGTSTDAQYF.

This clonotype was found a few times. CDR3 sequence: CASTVRGSGVDGYTF. The CDR3 coding sequence is TGTGCCAGCACCGTCAGGGGGTCGGGGGTTGATGGCTACACCTTC. The chain links TRBV6-5 to TRBJ1-2; 7 positions match TRBD1. In germline, CDR1 is MNHEY, CDR2 SVGAGI. The CDR3 runs to 15 residues. With 7 bases clipped from V and 6 bases from J, the junction kept 14 bases outside the gene matches.

Points on this clonotype: One base away lies a much larger clone, so this may be a sequencing read error. This chain links TRBV20-1 with TRBJ2-1; 9 positions agree with TRBD2. Germline CDR1 and CDR2: DFQATT and SNEGSKA (reference sequence). The CDR3 is 16 amino acids. After removal of 0 bases from V and 8 bases from J, the junction contained 11 bases not matched to a gene. Here the CDR3 reads CSARDPAGGPGHEQFF. As DNA, the CDR3 is TGCAGTGCTAGAGATCCGGCGGGAGGGCCGGGTCATGAGCAGTTCTTC.

The gene calls are TRBV16 and TRBJ1-5; 7 bases line up with TRBD1. This CDR3 contains 16 residues. Germline V gene sequence: CDR1 KGHSY, CDR2 FQNENV. V lost 3 bases to trimming and J lost 0 bases; unmatched junction nucleotides: 5. CDR3 sequence: CASSHSTGYSNQPQHF. The CDR3 region has the DNA TGTGCCAGCAGCCACTCGACAGGGTATAGCAATCAGCCCCAGCATTTT.

This sequence joins TRBV9 and TRBJ2-1, with 8 nucleotides matching TRBD2. CDR3 length equals 14 residues. Per the germline V gene, CDR1 is SGDLS and CDR2 is YYNGEE. V gave up 3 bases and J gave up 2 bases; unmatched junction bases: 1. The CDR3 reads CASSETSAYNEQFF. The CDR3 nucleotides are TGTGCCAGCAGCGAGACTAGCGCCTACAATGAGCAGTTCTTC.

This chain links TRBV7-2 with TRBJ1-5; TRBD1 aligns across 9 bases. The CDR3 spans 16 residues. The germline V gene has CDR1 SGHTA and CDR2 FQGNSA. V lost 1 base to trimming and J lost 3 bases; unmatched junction nucleotides: 4. The CDR3 DNA sequence: TGTGCCAGCAGCTTAGAGGGGGACAGGGACAATCAGCCCCAGCATTTT. The encoded protein is CASSLEGDRDNQPQHF.

The chain links TRBV29-1 to TRBJ2-3; D unclear. Trimming shortened V by 2 bases and J by 7 bases, and 19 bases separated the two germline ends. The length of the CDR3 is 15 residues. Per the germline V gene, CDR1 is SQVTM and CDR2 is ANQGSEA. The CDR3 sequence is CSVELAQDRWYTQYF. In DNA, the CDR3 is TGCAGCGTTGAACTGGCGCAGGATAGGTGGTATACGCAGTATTTT.

The chain links TRBV30 to TRBJ1-1, with D unclear. This CDR3 has 11 residues. In germline, CDR1 is GTSNPN, CDR2 SVGIG (reference sequence). V lost 0 bases and J 8 bases, leaving 7 bases between the germline ends. The CDR3 loop reads CAWSVIAEAFF. The DNA for the CDR3 is TGTGCCTGGAGTGTAATAGCAGAAGCTTTCTTT.

This clonotype was counted a few times. The chain is built from TRBV7-2 and TRBJ2-5; 8 nucleotides match TRBD2. From germline, CDR1 is SGHTA and CDR2 FQGNSA. V shed 5 bases and J 4 bases; nucleotides not matched to a gene: 3. This CDR3 spans 13 amino acids. The CDR3 loop reads CASSRGLGETQYF. Written as DNA, the CDR3 is TGTGCCAGCAGCCGGGGACTAGGAGAGACCCAGTACTTC.

The chain couples TRBV10-3 to TRBJ2-3, with TRBD2 matching over 7 bases. Germline CDR1 ENHRY, CDR2 SYGVKD. CDR3 size: 13 residues. After removal of 4 bases from V and 2 bases from J, the junction contained 0 bases not matched to a gene. The CDR3 spells CAISGDYTDTQYF. The CDR3 nucleotides read TGTGCCATCAGTGGGGACTACACAGATACGCAGTATTTT.

The chain joins TRBV27 to TRBJ2-3, with 14 bases aligning to TRBD2. The CDR3 runs 16 residues. V lost 5 bases and J lost 5; bases outside the gene matches: 6. The germline gives CDR1 MNHEY, CDR2 SMNVEV (reference sequence). The CDR3: CASSPGLAGEKDTQYF. The CDR3 region has the DNA TGTGCCAGCAGTCCGGGACTAGCGGGAGAGAAAGATACGCAGTATTTT.

This clonotype has ten or more counts. V and J are TRBV27 and TRBJ2-7; a weak D match, TRBD1 (6 bases). V was clipped by 2 bases and J by 4 bases, with 9 bases between them. The CDR3 contains 13 residues. Germline loops: CDR1 MNHEY, CDR2 SMNVEV (reference sequence). CDR3: CASSLGGRYEQYF. CDR3 nucleotide sequence: TGTGCCAGCAGTTTAGGGGGCCGGTACGAGCAGTACTTC.

This clonotype was observed a handful of times. The chain uses TRBV29-1 and TRBJ2-5; 11 nucleotides agree with TRBD2. This CDR3 contains 15 residues. The ends lost 5 bases at V and 5 bases at J; junction bases unmatched: 10. Germline CDR1 is SQVTM and CDR2 is ANQGSEA. CDR3 in DNA: TGCAGCGTTCGAGGGACTAGCGGAAATGGGGAGACCCAGTACTTC. Its protein product is CSVRGTSGNGETQYF.

This clonotype was counted a few times. The genes are TRBV4-3 and TRBJ2-7; possibly TRBD2 for D (6 bases). The CDR3 has 14 amino acids. Germline-derived CDR1 and CDR2 are LGHNA and YSLEER. V was trimmed by 6 bases and J by 7 bases, leaving 19 bases between them. The CDR3 DNA sequence: TGCGCCAGCAGTCTGGGACTGAATGTACGTGAGCAGTACTTC. Protein sequence: CASSLGLNVREQYF.